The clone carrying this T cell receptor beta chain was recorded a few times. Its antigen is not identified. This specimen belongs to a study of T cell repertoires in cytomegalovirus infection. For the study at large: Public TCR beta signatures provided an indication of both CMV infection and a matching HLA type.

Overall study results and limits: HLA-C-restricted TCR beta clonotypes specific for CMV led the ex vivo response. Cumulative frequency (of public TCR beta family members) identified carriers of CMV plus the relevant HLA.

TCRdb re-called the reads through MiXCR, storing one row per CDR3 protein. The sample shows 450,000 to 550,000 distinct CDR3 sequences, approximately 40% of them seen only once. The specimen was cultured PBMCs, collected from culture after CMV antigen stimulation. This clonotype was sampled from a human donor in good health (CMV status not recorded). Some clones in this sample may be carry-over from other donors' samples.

The CDR3 reads CASSLGKGYQPQHF. The CDR3 DNA reads TGTGCCAGCAGTTTGGGTAAGGGTTACCAGCCCCAGCATTTT. The chain carries TRBV12-3 or TRBV12-4 and TRBJ1-5; D gene ambiguous. Trimming left V 3 bases short and J 7 bases short, with 13 bases between. This CDR3 is built from 14 residues.